The entry that follows covers one T cell receptor (beta chain) sequence. The sample comes from a study of blood T cell repertoires in COVID-19. The data were produced by immunoSEQ multiplex PCR, yet TCRdb's version contains in-frame clones alone and is incomplete. The sample consists of roughly 300,000 clones, approximately 87% of them appearing once. Trimming cost V 4 bases and J 1 base, with 7 bases left between them. There are 14 residues in the CDR3. The germline V gene has CDR1 SGHTA and CDR2 FQGNSA. The chain has TRBV7-2 and TRBJ2-2; D is undetermined. Sequencing was done on a sample of PBMCs or T cells enriched from blood (not recorded which). The clonotype originates from a woman aged 25-40 years who had recovered from COVID-19. In nucleotides, the CDR3 is TGTGCCAGCAGCTACACACAGAACACCGGGGAGCTGTTTTTT. As protein: CASSYTQNTGELFF.